A selection of T cell receptor beta chains follows, all from one sample in a study of Ad26.COV2.S vaccination and SARS-CoV-2 variants. Libraries were prepared by immunoSEQ multiplex PCR; TCRdb keeps only in-frame clonotypes and omits some of them. The sample consists of approximately 300,000 clones, about 82% of them appearing once. Sequencing was performed on peripheral blood, taken in a trial of Ad26.COV2.S vaccine versus placebo. These receptors came from a person between 18 and 60 years old who received the Ad26.COV2.S COVID-19 vaccine or a placebo. The CDR3 runs from the conserved cysteine through the conserved F or W. Each record gives: D gene, J gene, clone size, V gene, CDR3 DNA, CDR3 protein. D genes are given only for firm matches. The size entry is marked missing in some rows and otherwise reads once, few, many or a size class.

D: TRBD2
J: TRBJ2-1
size: -
V: TRBV29-1
DNA: TGCAGCGTTTCGGGGGGCAATGAGCAGTTCTTC
CDR3: CSVSGGNEQFF

D: -
J: TRBJ2-1
size: -
V: TRBV2
DNA: TGTGCCAGCAGGAAAGGCCGGGGGTTTAGGGATGAGCAGTTCTTC
CDR3: CASRKGRGFRDEQFF

D: -
J: TRBJ1-4
size: few
V: TRBV29-1
DNA: TGCAGCGTTGGACGGAGTAATGAGGAAAAACTGTTTTTT
CDR3: CSVGRSNEEKLFF

D: -
J: TRBJ1-1
size: -
V: TRBV6-7
DNA: TGTGCCAGCAGTTACTTCTTTCGGCGAGGGGTCAACACTGAAGCTTTCTTT
CDR3: CASSYFFRRGVNTEAFF

D: TRBD2
J: TRBJ2-3
size: -
V: TRBV19
DNA: TGTGCCAGTAGTATGGGCGGGGGGGCCTTCACAGATACGCAGTATTTT
CDR3: CASSMGGGAFTDTQYF

D: TRBD1
J: TRBJ1-1
size: -
V: TRBV12-3/TRBV12-4
DNA: TGTGCCAGCAGTCGACAGGGCTTTGAAGCTTTCTTT
CDR3: CASSRQGFEAFF

D: -
J: TRBJ2-3
size: -
V: TRBV12-5
DNA: TGTGCTAGTGGTTTGAGCCAATCTCATACGCAGTATTTT
CDR3: CASGLSQSHTQYF

D: -
J: TRBJ2-3
size: -
V: TRBV7-3
DNA: TGTGCCAGCAGCTTAACGGGAAGTTATCCAGATACGCAGTATTTT
CDR3: CASSLTGSYPDTQYF

D: -
J: TRBJ2-6
size: -
V: TRBV24-1
DNA: TGTGCCACCTCGGAAGGCTCTGGGGCCAACGTCCTGACTTTC
CDR3: CATSEGSGANVLTF

D: -
J: TRBJ1-3
size: once
V: TRBV28
DNA: TGTGCCAGCAGTGGTCGAAACACCATATATTTT
CDR3: CASSGRNTIYF

D: -
J: TRBJ2-4
size: -
V: TRBV7-2
DNA: TGTGCCAGCAGGGGGAGGGGGCTTCACAAAAACATTCAGTACTTC
CDR3: CASRGRGLHKNIQYF

D: -
J: TRBJ2-1
size: -
V: TRBV11-3
DNA: TGTGCCACCAAACAGGGCCATGAGCAGTTCTTC
CDR3: CATKQGHEQFF

D: TRBD2
J: TRBJ2-7
size: -
V: TRBV7-9
DNA: TGTGCCAGCAGCCCACCGGGACTAGCAGGAGAGCAGTACTTC
CDR3: CASSPPGLAGEQYF

D: -
J: TRBJ1-2
size: -
V: TRBV9
DNA: TGTGCCAGCAGCATTGCAATAGGAGGCTACACCTTC
CDR3: CASSIAIGGYTF

D: -
J: TRBJ2-5
size: -
V: TRBV7-9
DNA: TGTGCCAGCAGCCTCCGGGGACAACAAGAGACCCAGTACTTC
CDR3: CASSLRGQQETQYF

D: -
J: TRBJ2-3
size: once
V: TRBV7-9
DNA: TGTGCCAGCAGCTTGCCCCAAATAGTCGGGGGCGATGATACGCAGTATTTT
CDR3: CASSLPQIVGGDDTQYF

D: -
J: TRBJ2-7
size: many
V: TRBV9
DNA: TGTGCCAGCAGCGTATCACCGTCCTACGAGCAGTACTTC
CDR3: CASSVSPSYEQYF

D: -
J: TRBJ2-3
size: -
V: TRBV2
DNA: TGTGCCAGCACCCGGCCTAGCACAGATACGCAGTATTTT
CDR3: CASTRPSTDTQYF

D: -
J: TRBJ2-5
size: -
V: TRBV5-1
DNA: TGCGCCAGCAGTCTCACGACTAGTCTGCCCCAAGAGACCCAGTACTTC
CDR3: CASSLTTSLPQETQYF

D: -
J: TRBJ2-6
size: -
V: TRBV29-1
DNA: TGCAGCGTTCGAAACTCTGGGGCCAACGTCCTGACTTTC
CDR3: CSVRNSGANVLTF

D: TRBD2
J: TRBJ2-7
size: -
V: TRBV6-2/TRBV6-3
DNA: TGTGCCAGCAGTCCATTCGGACTAGCGGACTCCTACGAGCAGTACTTC
CDR3: CASSPFGLADSYEQYF

D: -
J: TRBJ2-7
size: -
V: TRBV5-1
DNA: TGCGCCAGCAGCTCCGACCTGGGAGGCTACGAGCAGTACTTC
CDR3: CASSSDLGGYEQYF

D: -
J: TRBJ2-5
size: -
V: TRBV18
DNA: TGTGCCAGCTCCCCGGTGGGTCTGGAGACCCAGTACTTC
CDR3: CASSPVGLETQYF

D: -
J: TRBJ1-6
size: few
V: TRBV12-3/TRBV12-4
DNA: TGTGCCAGCACCGACGGTGGGTCACCCCTCCACTTT
CDR3: CASTDGGSPLHF

D: -
J: TRBJ1-2
size: -
V: TRBV5-4
DNA: TGTGCCAGCAGCGGGGACCGCGGCTATGGCTACACCTTC
CDR3: CASSGDRGYGYTF

D: -
J: TRBJ1-5
size: -
V: TRBV28
DNA: TGTGCCAGCAGTTTAATTGTACGGGCTTATAGCAATCAGCCCCAGCATTTT
CDR3: CASSLIVRAYSNQPQHF

D: -
J: TRBJ2-7
size: few
V: TRBV5-1
DNA: TGCGCCAGCAGCTCGGGGGGCCCTTACGAGCAGTACTTC
CDR3: CASSSGGPYEQYF

D: TRBD1
J: TRBJ1-3
size: few
V: TRBV7-9
DNA: TGTGCCAGCAGCCGGGACAGAGTCTCTGGAAACACCATATATTTT
CDR3: CASSRDRVSGNTIYF

D: TRBD1
J: TRBJ2-7
size: -
V: TRBV11-3
DNA: TGTGCCAGCAGCTTAGTGACAGGGGGCTTCGGGCAGTACTTC
CDR3: CASSLVTGGFGQYF

D: TRBD1
J: TRBJ1-4
size: -
V: TRBV3-1/TRBV3-2
DNA: TGTGCCAGCAGCCACGAGGGGGCTGCTAATGAAAAACTGTTTTTT
CDR3: CASSHEGAANEKLFF

D: TRBD1
J: TRBJ1-2
size: -
V: TRBV24-1
DNA: TGTGCCACCAGTGATCGCTTTACAGGGGAAGGAATCTATGGCTACACCTTC
CDR3: CATSDRFTGEGIYGYTF